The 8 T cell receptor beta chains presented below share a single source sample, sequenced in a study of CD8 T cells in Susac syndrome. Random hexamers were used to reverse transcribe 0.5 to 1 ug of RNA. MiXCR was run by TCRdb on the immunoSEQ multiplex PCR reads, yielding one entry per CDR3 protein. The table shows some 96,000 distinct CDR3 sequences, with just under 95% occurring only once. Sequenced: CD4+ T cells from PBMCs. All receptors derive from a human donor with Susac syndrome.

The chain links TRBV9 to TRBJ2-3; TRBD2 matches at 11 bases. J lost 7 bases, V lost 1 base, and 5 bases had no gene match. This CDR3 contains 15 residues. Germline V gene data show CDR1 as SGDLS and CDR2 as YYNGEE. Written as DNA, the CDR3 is TGTGCCAGCAGCGTAATTAGCGGGGGGGGGCATACGCAGTATTTT. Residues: CASSVISGGGHTQYF.

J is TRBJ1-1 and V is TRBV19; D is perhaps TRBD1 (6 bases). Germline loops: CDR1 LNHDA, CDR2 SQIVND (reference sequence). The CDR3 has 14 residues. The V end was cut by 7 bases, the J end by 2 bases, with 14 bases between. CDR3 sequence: CASTGGQSNTEAFF. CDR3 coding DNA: TGTGCCAGTACCGGCGGACAGTCTAACACTGAAGCTTTCTTT.

CDR3 nucleotide sequence: TGTGCCAGCGCCACTGGAGGTGGACGGCATGAGCAGTTCTTC. Its protein product is CASATGGGRHEQFF. V gene TRBV25-1 combines with J gene TRBJ2-1; tentatively, D is TRBD2 (5 bases). The CDR3 contains 14 residues. Trimming took off 8 bases at V and 8 bases at J, with 19 bases between the two ends. Germline lookup yields CDR1 MGHDK and CDR2 SYGVNS. The whole variable domain, remainder taken from reference TRBV25-1 and TRBJ2-1, is EADIYQTPRYLVIGTGKKITLECSQTMGHDKMYWYQQDPGMELHLIHYSYGVNSTEKGDLSSESTVSRIRTEHFPLTLESARPSHTSQYLCASATGGGRHEQFFGPGTRLTVL.

CDR3 sequence (DNA): TGTGCCAGCATCTCCCCGGGGGTCTGGGGGGAAGCTTTCTTT. Amino acid sequence: CASISPGVWGEAFF. V is TRBV25-1 and J is TRBJ1-1, with a tentative D call TRBD1 (5 bases). The length of the CDR3 is 14 residues. Looked up from germline, CDR1 is MGHDK and CDR2 is SYGVNS. V was shortened by 7 bases and J by 8 bases, with 20 bases between the two germline ends.

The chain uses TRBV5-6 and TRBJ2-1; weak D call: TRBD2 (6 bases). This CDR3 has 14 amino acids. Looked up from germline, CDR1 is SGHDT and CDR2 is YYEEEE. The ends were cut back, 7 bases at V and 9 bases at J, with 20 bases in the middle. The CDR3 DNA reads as TGTGCCAGCTCTCGAGCGGGCCTCCGGGCTGAGCAGTTCTTC. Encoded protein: CASSRAGLRAEQFF.

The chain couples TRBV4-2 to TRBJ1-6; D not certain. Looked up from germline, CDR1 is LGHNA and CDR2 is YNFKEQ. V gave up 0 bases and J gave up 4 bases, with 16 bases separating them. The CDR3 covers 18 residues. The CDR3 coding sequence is TGTGCCAGCAGCCAAGAAGGAAGGGTAACAGCTTATAATTCACCCCTCCACTTT. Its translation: CASSQEGRVTAYNSPLHF.

This chain's CDR3 is CSARETSGGVREQFF. As DNA, the CDR3 is TGCAGTGCTAGAGAAACTAGCGGGGGGGTTAGGGAGCAGTTCTTC. The V gene is TRBV20-1, the J gene TRBJ2-1, with 13 bases identical to TRBD2. The CDR3 sequence is 15 residues long. Germline V gene sequence: CDR1 DFQATT, CDR2 SNEGSKA (reference sequence). V was pared by 0 bases and J by 10 bases, with 6 bases of the junction left unmatched.

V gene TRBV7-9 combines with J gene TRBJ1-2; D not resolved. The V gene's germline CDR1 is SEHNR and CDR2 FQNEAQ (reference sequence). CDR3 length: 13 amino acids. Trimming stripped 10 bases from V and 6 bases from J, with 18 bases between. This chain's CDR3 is CANTPGGIHGYTF. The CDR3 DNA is TGTGCCAACACACCGGGAGGGATCCATGGCTACACCTTC. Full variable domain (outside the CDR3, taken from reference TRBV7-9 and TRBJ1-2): DTGVSQNPRHKITKRGQNVTFRCDPISEHNRLYWYRQTLGQGPEFLTYFQNEAQLEKSRLLSDRFSAERPKGSFSTLEIQRTEQGDSAMYLCANTPGGIHGYTFGSGTRLTVV.